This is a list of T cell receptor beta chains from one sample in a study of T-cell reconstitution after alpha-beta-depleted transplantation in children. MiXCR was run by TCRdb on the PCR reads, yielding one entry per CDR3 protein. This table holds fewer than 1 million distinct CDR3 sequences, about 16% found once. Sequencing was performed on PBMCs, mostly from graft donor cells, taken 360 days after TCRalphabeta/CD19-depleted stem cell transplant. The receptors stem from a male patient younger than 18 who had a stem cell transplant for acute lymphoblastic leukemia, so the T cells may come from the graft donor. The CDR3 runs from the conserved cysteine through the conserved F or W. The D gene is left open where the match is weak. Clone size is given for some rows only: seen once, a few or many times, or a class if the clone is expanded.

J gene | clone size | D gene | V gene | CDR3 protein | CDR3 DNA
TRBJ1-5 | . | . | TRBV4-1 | CASSQWGHPNQPQHF | TGCGCCAGCAGCCAGTGGGGACACCCAAATCAGCCCCAGCATTTT
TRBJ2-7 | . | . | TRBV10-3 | CATSTLSSYEQYF | TGTGCCACCTCGACTCTCAGCTCCTACGAGCAGTACTTC
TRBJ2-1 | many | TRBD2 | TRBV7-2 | CASSLTGTSGIYEQFF | TGTGCCAGCAGCTTAACCGGGACTAGCGGGATCTATGAGCAGTTCTTC
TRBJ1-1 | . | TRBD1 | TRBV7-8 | CASRQGRGDEAFF | TGTGCCAGCAGACAGGGGCGAGGGGATGAAGCTTTCTTT
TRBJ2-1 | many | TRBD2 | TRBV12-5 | CASPTNVAGYIYNEQFF | TGTGCTAGCCCCACTAACGTAGCGGGGTATATCTACAATGAGCAGTTCTTC
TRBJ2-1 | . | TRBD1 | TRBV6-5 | CASRYKGQVSNEQFF | TGTGCCAGCAGGTATAAGGGACAGGTGTCCAATGAGCAGTTCTTC
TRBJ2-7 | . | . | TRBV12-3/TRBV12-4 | CASSVFYYEQYF | TGTGCCAGCAGCGTGTTTTACTACGAGCAGTACTTC
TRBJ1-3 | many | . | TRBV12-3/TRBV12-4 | CASKYSGNTIYF | TGTGCCAGCAAATACTCTGGAAACACCATATATTTT
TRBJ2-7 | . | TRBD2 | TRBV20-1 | CSAISSGTSGYEQYF | TGCAGTGCAATCTCCTCCGGGACTAGCGGCTACGAGCAGTACTTC
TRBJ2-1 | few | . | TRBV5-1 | CASSLGLTNSYNEQFF | TGCGCCAGCAGCCTCGGACTGACTAACTCCTACAATGAGCAGTTCTTC
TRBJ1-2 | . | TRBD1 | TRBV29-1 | CSVRDRVSYGYTF | TGCAGCGTTAGGGACAGGGTATCATATGGCTACACCTTC
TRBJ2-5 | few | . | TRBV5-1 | CASSLAGGPHYETQYF | TGCGCCAGCAGCTTGGCCGGAGGCCCACATTATGAGACCCAGTACTTC
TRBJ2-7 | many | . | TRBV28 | CASSLNNEQYF | TGTGCCAGCAGTTTGAATAACGAGCAGTACTTC
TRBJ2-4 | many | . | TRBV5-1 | CASSLDRERNIQYF | TGCGCCAGCAGCTTGGACAGGGAAAGGAACATTCAGTACTTC
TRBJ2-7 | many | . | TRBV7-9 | CASSFSLVSSYEQYF | TGTGCCAGCAGCTTCTCGCTGGTGAGCTCCTACGAGCAGTACTTC
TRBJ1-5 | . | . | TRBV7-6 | CASSPQGPLGNQPQHF | TGTGCCAGCAGCCCTCAAGGGCCCCTAGGGAATCAGCCCCAGCATTTT
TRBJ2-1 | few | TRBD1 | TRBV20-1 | CSAVRGLKGNEQFF | TGCAGTGCTGTTAGGGGGCTTAAGGGGAATGAGCAGTTCTTC
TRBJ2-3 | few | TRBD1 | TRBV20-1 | CSATETGDMADTQYF | TGCAGTGCTACCGAGACAGGGGATATGGCAGATACGCAGTATTTT
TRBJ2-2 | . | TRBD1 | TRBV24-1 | CATSDLTGGRFEGTGELFF | TGTGCCACCAGTGATTTGACAGGGGGCAGATTTGAAGGCACCGGGGAGCTGTTTTTT
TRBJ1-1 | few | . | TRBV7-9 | CASLREMNTEAFF | TGTGCCAGCTTGAGAGAGATGAACACTGAAGCTTTCTTT
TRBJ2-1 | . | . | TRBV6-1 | CASSERLNNEQFF | TGTGCCAGCAGTGAACGACTCAACAATGAGCAGTTCTTC
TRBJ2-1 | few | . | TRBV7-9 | CASSPDSTKGFNEQFF | TGTGCCAGCAGCCCAGACTCGACCAAGGGGTTTAATGAGCAGTTCTTC
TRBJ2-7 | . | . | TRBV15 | CATSMVSSGSREQYF | TGTGCCACCAGCATGGTCTCCAGTGGTTCGAGGGAGCAGTACTTC
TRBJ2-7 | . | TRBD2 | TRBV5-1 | CASSLRGRLAGVSYEQYF | TGCGCCAGCAGCTTGAGGGGCAGACTAGCGGGAGTCTCCTACGAGCAGTACTTC
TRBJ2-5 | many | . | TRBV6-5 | CASSFGTQETQYF | TGTGCCAGCAGTTTCGGGACCCAAGAGACCCAGTACTTC
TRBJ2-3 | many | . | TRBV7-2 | CASSLGGTHSTDTQYF | TGTGCCAGCAGCTTAGGCGGGACTCACAGCACAGATACGCAGTATTTT
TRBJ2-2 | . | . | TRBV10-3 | CAISEADLSPGELFF | TGTGCCATCAGTGAGGCCGACTTAAGTCCCGGGGAGCTGTTTTTT
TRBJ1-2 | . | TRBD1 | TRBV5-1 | CASSLGTGIRLRGYTF | TGCGCCAGCAGCCTAGGGACAGGGATCCGCCTACGGGGCTACACCTTC
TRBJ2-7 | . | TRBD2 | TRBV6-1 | CASSKGPSGRFLYEQYF | TGTGCCAGCAGCAAGGGTCCTAGCGGGAGGTTTCTGTACGAGCAGTACTTC
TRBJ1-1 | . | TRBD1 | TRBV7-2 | CASSLAYIRGLNTEAFF | TGTGCCAGCAGCTTAGCCTACATCAGGGGGCTGAACACTGAAGCTTTCTTT